A single sample gave rise to the 22 T cell receptor beta chains below, sequenced in a study of blood T cell repertoires in COVID-19 (dated by TCRdb to the early 2020s). To prepare the library, the immunoSEQ multiplex PCR assay was applied. In its TCRdb copy, this immuneACCESS table keeps in-frame sequences only and misses some clones. Where compared with another copy, unresolved V genes explain less than half of these, and the others have no known cause. The sample data list under 300,000 clones, and 80% to 90% of these were observed just once. About 4% of the sample is held by the ten biggest clonotypes. Source material: peripheral blood. These receptors came from a man aged 50 to 60 with acute or convalescent COVID-19.

This chain connects TRBV5-1 to TRBJ2-7; 7 bases are a match to TRBD1. CDR1 and CDR2 from the germline V gene are SGHRS and YFSETQ. This CDR3 is built from 16 residues. Trimming cost V 0 bases and J 2 bases; bases outside gene matches: 8. The CDR3 spells CASSLAGTVDTYEQYF. The CDR3 DNA sequence: TGCGCCAGCAGCTTGGCCGGGACAGTAGATACCTACGAGCAGTACTTC.

The chain recombines TRBV27 with TRBJ2-4; TRBD1 might be the D (8 bases). CDR3 length: 14 residues. V dropped 7 bases and J dropped 8 bases, with 18 bases sitting between them. CDR1 and CDR2 from the germline V gene are MNHEY and SMNVEV (reference sequence). The CDR3 here is CASIWTGTTDIQYF. The CDR3 DNA is TGTGCCAGCATTTGGACAGGGACTACGGACATTCAGTACTTC.

V and J are TRBV7-8 and TRBJ2-7, with 7 bases aligning to TRBD2. V lost 5 bases to trimming and J lost 4 bases; unmatched junction nucleotides: 8. The CDR3 totals 14 residues. Germline values: CDR1 SGHVS, CDR2 FQNEAQ. This CDR3 is CASSTSGVRYEQYF. Here the CDR3 DNA reads TGTGCCAGCAGCACGAGCGGGGTAAGGTACGAGCAGTACTTC.

The CDR3 here is CASRNRGTNTEAFF. CDR3 in DNA: TGTGCCAGCAGAAACAGGGGAACTAACACTGAAGCTTTCTTT. This sequence joins TRBV5-4 and TRBJ1-1; 7 nucleotides line up with TRBD1. V lost 5 bases, J lost 2 bases, and 6 bases stayed unmatched. This CDR3 region has 14 residues. The V gene's germline CDR1 is SGHNT and CDR2 YYREEE (reference sequence).

The chain employs TRBV12-3 or TRBV12-4 and TRBJ2-5, with D maybe TRBD1 (6 bases). This CDR3 has 13 residues. V lost 6 bases, J lost 5 bases, and 13 bases lay in between. In DNA form, the CDR3 reads TGTGCCAGCAGGATACAGGGTGTCGAGACCCAGTACTTC. It codes for CASRIQGVETQYF.

The chain links TRBV19 to TRBJ1-2; unclear D gene. This CDR3 comprises 12 residues. V was cut by 9 bases and J by 7 bases, with 15 bases left in between. Germline CDR1 reads LNHDA; CDR2 reads SQIVND (reference sequence). The CDR3 is CASRSGVRGYTF. The CDR3 bases are TGTGCCAGCCGCTCCGGGGTTCGTGGCTACACCTTC. Complete variable domain (other parts from reference TRBV19 and TRBJ1-2): DGGITQSPKYLFRKEGQNVTLSCEQNLNHDAMYWYRQDPGQGLRLIYYSQIVNDFQKGDIAEGYSVSREKKESFPLTVTSAQKNPTAFYLCASRSGVRGYTFGSGTRLTVV.

The chain has TRBV5-4 and TRBJ2-1; TRBD1 matches 8 bases. This CDR3 region has 15 residues. CDR1 and CDR2 (germline): SGHNT, YYREEE (reference sequence). Trimming cost V 4 bases and J 9 bases; bases outside gene matches: 12. The CDR3 coding sequence is TGTGCCAGCAGCCGCTGGGGGGCAGGGGGCTCTGAGCAGTTCTTC. It translates to CASSRWGAGGSEQFF. Filled out from reference TRBV5-4 and TRBJ2-1, the complete variable domain reads ETGVTQSPTHLIKTRGQQVTLRCSSQSGHNTVSWYQQALGQGPQFIFQYYREEENGRGNFPPRFSGLQFPNYSSELNVNALELDDSALYLCASSRWGAGGSEQFFGPGTRLTVL.

This clone showed up just once. The rearrangement links TRBV28 to TRBJ1-5; TRBD1 aligns across 11 bases. CDR1 is MDHEN, CDR2 SYDVKM, per germline. The CDR3 contains 19 residues. The J segment lost 1 base and the V segment lost 7 bases, leaving 15 bases of the junction unmatched. In nucleotides, the CDR3 is TGTGCCAGCATCCTAGCGGGACAGGGGGGTTTGTTCAGCAATCAGCCCCAGCATTTT. It yields the protein CASILAGQGGLFSNQPQHF. Using reference TRBV28 and TRBJ1-5 for the parts outside the CDR3, the full variable domain is DVKVTQSSRYLVKRTGEKVFLECVQDMDHENMFWYRQDPGLGLRLIYFSYDVKMKEKGDIPEGYSVSREKKERFSLILESASTNQTSMYLCASILAGQGGLFSNQPQHFGDGTRLSIL.

The V and J genes are TRBV30 and TRBJ1-5; TRBD1 agrees at 7 bases. V shed 3 bases, J shed 4 bases, and the junction held 3 bases outside the gene matches. CDR3 length: 13 residues. Germline V gives CDR1 GTSNPN, CDR2 SVGIG (reference sequence). The CDR3 reads CAWSGTVNQPQHF. The CDR3, as DNA: TGTGCCTGGAGCGGGACAGTTAATCAGCCCCAGCATTTT.

The CDR3 nucleotides read TGTGCCTGGAGCGGGGGGGCCACAGATACGCAGTATTTT. Encoded protein: CAWSGGATDTQYF. V is TRBV30 and J is TRBJ2-3; 8 nucleotides line up with TRBD2. J was trimmed by 2 bases and V by 3 bases; bases with no gene match: 1. Germline assignment: CDR1 GTSNPN and CDR2 SVGIG (reference sequence). CDR3 length: 13 amino acids.

V and J are TRBV2 and TRBJ1-2, with D possibly TRBD1 on 5 matching bases. V lost 5 bases and J 6 bases, leaving 13 bases between the germline ends. CDR1 SNHLY and CDR2 FYNNEI come from the germline V gene. This CDR3 spans 13 amino acids. CDR3 coding DNA: TGTGCCAGCAGTTTTTCAGGGATTGATGGCTACACCTTC. Translated, it gives CASSFSGIDGYTF. Variable domain in full (rest from reference TRBV2 and TRBJ1-2): EPEVTQTPSHQVTQMGQEVILRCVPISNHLYFYWYRQILGQKVEFLVSFYNNEISEKSEIFDDQFSVERPDGSNFTLKIRSTKLEDSAMYFCASSFSGIDGYTFGSGTRLTVV.

The V and J genes are TRBV29-1 and TRBJ1-2; possibly TRBD1 for D (6 bases). The germline V and J ends were trimmed by 4 bases and 6 bases, with 21 bases remaining between them. The CDR3 is made up of 15 amino acids. Germline CDR1 reads SQVTM; CDR2 reads ANQGSEA. As DNA, the CDR3 is TGCAGCGTTGGAACCGTCCCCAGGGGAGGGGATGGCTACACCTTC. Translation: CSVGTVPRGGDGYTF.

The V gene is TRBV7-6, the J gene TRBJ1-1; no firm D call. The germline V and J ends were trimmed by 5 bases and 1 base, with 20 bases remaining between them. This CDR3 comprises 17 residues. CDR1 SGHVS and CDR2 FNYEAQ come from the germline V gene. The CDR3 DNA is TGTGCCAGCAGCCCCGGAGGCGGACTCTACCAGAACACTGAAGCTTTCTTT. It is translated as CASSPGGGLYQNTEAFF.

V gene TRBV30 combines with J gene TRBJ1-6; D is possibly TRBD1 (5 bases). Germline V gene data show CDR1 as GTSNPN and CDR2 as SVGIG (reference sequence). The ends were cut back, 1 base at V and 7 bases at J, with 14 bases in the middle. The CDR3 is made up of 15 amino acids. Here the CDR3 reads CAWSALGGYNSPLHF. CDR3 bases: TGTGCCTGGAGTGCCCTCGGGGGGTACAATTCACCCCTCCACTTT. The full variable domain, in which reference TRBV30 and TRBJ1-6 provide the parts outside the CDR3, is SQTIHQWPATLVQPVGSPLSLECTVEGTSNPNLYWYRQAAGRGLQLLFYSVGIGQISSEVPQNLSASRPQDRQFILSSKKLLLSDSGFYLCAWSALGGYNSPLHFGNGTRLTVT.

The J gene is TRBJ2-6, the V gene TRBV6-1; D is perhaps TRBD1 (7 bases). Trimming took 0 bases from V and 2 from J, leaving 11 bases between them. The length of the CDR3 is 17 residues. Germline-derived CDR1 and CDR2 are MNHNS and SASEGT. The CDR3 DNA reads as TGTGCCAGCAGTGAAGCGCCAGGGGGGACTGGGGCCAACGTCCTGACTTTC. Encoded protein: CASSEAPGGTGANVLTF.

This clone is a singleton in its sample. The chain is built from TRBV10-1 and TRBJ1-3, with a possible D match to TRBD1 (6 bases). The ends were cut back, 4 bases at V and 4 bases at J, with 8 bases in the middle. Germline-derived CDR1 and CDR2 are WNHNN and SYGVQD (reference sequence). The length of the CDR3 is 13 residues. In DNA, the CDR3 is TGCGCCAGCAGTGTTGGGACAGGAAACACCATATATTTT. Encoded protein: CASSVGTGNTIYF.

The rearrangement joins TRBV7-6 to TRBJ2-7; 7 bases fit TRBD2. The CDR3 totals 16 residues. The J segment lost 0 bases and the V segment lost 5 bases, leaving 10 bases of the junction unmatched. CDR1 SGHVS and CDR2 FNYEAQ come from the germline V gene. CDR3: CASSGFASGSSYEQYF. CDR3 sequence (DNA): TGTGCCAGCAGCGGGTTTGCTAGCGGTAGCTCCTACGAGCAGTACTTC.

This clone was picked up a small number of times. The rearrangement links TRBV7-3 to TRBJ1-2; D is ambiguous. The CDR3 spans 14 residues. Looked up from germline, CDR1 is SGHTA and CDR2 is FQGTGA. Trimming cost V 5 bases and J 4 bases, with 14 bases left between them. CDR3 in DNA: TGTGCCAGCAGCGAACTACCCAGTAGCTATGGCTACACCTTC. Protein sequence: CASSELPSSYGYTF.

This clone has only one observation. The chain uses TRBV9 and TRBJ1-1, with D perhaps TRBD1 (6 bases). V lost 0 bases and J lost 6, with 9 bases in between. This CDR3 contains 13 residues. Germline V gene sequence: CDR1 SGDLS, CDR2 YYNGEE. CDR3 loop: CASSVAGVPEAFF. The CDR3 coding sequence is TGTGCCAGCAGCGTAGCAGGGGTCCCTGAAGCTTTCTTT. The full variable domain, with the rest looked up from reference TRBV9 and TRBJ1-1, is DSGVTQTPKHLITATGQRVTLRCSPRSGDLSVYWYQQSLDQGLQFLIQYYNGEERAKGNILERFSAQQFPDLHSELNLSSLELGDSALYFCASSVAGVPEAFFGQGTRLTVV.

The gene calls are TRBV2 and TRBJ1-6, with D hard to call. CDR1 and CDR2 (germline): SNHLY, FYNNEI. This CDR3 has 11 amino acids. V lost 4 bases, J lost 7 bases, and 2 bases lay in between. CDR3 in amino acids: CASSANSPLHF. Here the CDR3 DNA reads TGTGCCAGCAGTGCGAATTCACCCCTCCACTTT.

V is TRBV5-6 and J is TRBJ1-5; 8 nucleotides line up with TRBD1. The CDR3 covers 19 residues. Germline V gene data show CDR1 as SGHDT and CDR2 as YYEEEE. V trimming: 3 bases; J trimming: 0 bases; junction bases outside the gene matches: 14. DNA for the CDR3: TGTGCCAGCAGCTCGAAAACAGGGGGTCTCATTTATAGCAATCAGCCCCAGCATTTT. As protein: CASSSKTGGLIYSNQPQHF.

The V and J genes are TRBV20-1 and TRBJ1-4; a possible D gene is TRBD1 (5 bases). Germline V gives CDR1 DFQATT, CDR2 SNEGSKA (reference sequence). V was clipped by 3 bases and J by 13 bases, with 18 bases between them. The CDR3 covers 13 residues. The CDR3 region is CSASRQPPRPLFF. DNA for the CDR3: TGCAGTGCTAGTCGACAGCCCCCGCGTCCACTGTTTTTT.